This T cell receptor (beta chain) appears in the sequencing data of a study of blood T cell repertoires in COVID-19. The wider study: Samples taken during acute and convalescent COVID-19 were collected in the United States, Italy and Spain. In each case, the material was cDNA or gDNA derived from T cells, B-cell-depleted T cells, or PBMCs.

This clone occurred a few times. The authors' processing: Amplification with reference gene primers provided the estimates of nucleated cell counts. Method: immunoSEQ multiplex PCR; TCRdb's copy keeps in-frame clones and lacks some. The DNA gave D and trimming, while V, J and clone size come from that table. The sample records over 200,000 clones, approximately 84% being singletons. CDR3 length: 13 residues. The V segment lost 3 bases and the J segment 6 bases; nucleotides outside the gene matches: 4. Germline loops: CDR1 SGHRS, CDR2 YFSETQ. This sequence was found in a woman aged 45-59 years with active or convalescent COVID-19. Sequenced material: peripheral blood. The chain carries TRBV5-1 and TRBJ1-1, with 8 bases identical to TRBD1. The CDR3 is CASSSGQGSEAFF. In DNA form, the CDR3 reads TGCGCCAGCAGCTCCGGACAGGGCTCTGAAGCTTTCTTT.